Below, one TCR beta chain is given with its context. In the authors' methods: Amplification from reference gene primers served as the basis for estimated nucleated cell counts. TCRdb's copy holds only in-frame clones and misses some; the assay was immunoSEQ multiplex PCR. V and J calls and clone size come straight from that table; D and trimming were deduced from the DNA. The profile covers tens of thousands of clones, with about 89% appearing a single time and about 7% taken by the ten largest. Looked up from germline, CDR1 is SGHVS and CDR2 is FNYEAQ. This CDR3 has 15 residues. V lost 1 base and J lost 10, with 14 bases in between. This sample stems from a study of blood T cell repertoires in COVID-19. Study background: PBMCs, B-cell-depleted T cells, or T cells provided the cDNA or gDNA that made up the material.

The receptor was derived from a woman aged 55-75 years with active or convalescent COVID-19. The chain uses TRBV7-6 and TRBJ1-6; tentatively, D is TRBD1 (5 bases). The sample comprised peripheral blood. CDR3 protein: CASSLEAGRRSPLHF. The DNA of the CDR3 is TGTGCCAGCAGCTTAGAAGCAGGGCGGCGGTCACCCCTCCACTTT. The entire variable domain, with the rest obtained from reference TRBV7-6 and TRBJ1-6, is as follows: GAGVSQSPRYKVTKRGQDVALRCDPISGHVSLYWYRQALGQGPEFLTYFNYEAQQDKSGLPNDRFSAERPEGSISTLTIQRTEQRDSAMYRCASSLEAGRRSPLHFGNGTRLTVT.